Listed below are T cell receptor beta chains from one sample, sequenced in a study of vaccination and CD4 T cells after COVID-19. TCRdb redid the calling of the PCR reads with MiXCR, one entry per CDR3 protein. Among about 9,700 distinct CDR3 sequences listed, 40% to 65% were seen once. What these receptors recognize is not known. Sample: CD4+ T cells from blood, cultured in vitro. These TCRs come from a human donor who had recovered from COVID-19. Each CDR3 is given with its conserved first and last residue. The D gene is left open where the match is weak. The size of a clone is reported for some rows only, either as once, few or many, or as a class for expanded clones.

J gene | D gene | V gene | clone size | CDR3 DNA | CDR3 protein
TRBJ1-1 | - | TRBV29-1 | - | TGCAGCGTTGTCGAGGTAACAGGGATGAACACTGAAGCTTTCTTT | CSVVEVTGMNTEAFF
TRBJ1-2 | TRBD1 | TRBV7-9 | few | TGTGCCAGCAGCTTAGCGGGACAGGGGTCTTACACCTTC | CASSLAGQGSYTF
TRBJ1-1 | TRBD1 | TRBV6-2/TRBV6-3 | once | TGTGCCAGCAGCCGACTGTTGGACAGGTCAGCTTTCTTT | CASSRLLDRSAFF
TRBJ1-6 | - | TRBV2 | medium-sized | TGTGCCAGCAGTGTTACAGTGGGTGGATCACCCCTCCACTTT | CASSVTVGGSPLHF
TRBJ2-3 | - | TRBV27 | - | TGTGCCAGCAGTGCCCAAGCAGTCGCTAGCACAGATACGCAGTATTTT | CASSAQAVASTDTQYF
TRBJ2-5 | - | TRBV5-4 | - | TGTGCCAGCAGCCGGGAGACGTACCAAGAGACCCAGTACTTC | CASSRETYQETQYF
TRBJ2-3 | - | TRBV6-9 | - | TGTGCCACCAACACAGATACGCAGTATTTT | CATNTDTQYF
TRBJ1-1 | - | TRBV20-1 | few | TGCAGTGCGAGCACCAACCAGCGGACTGAAGCTTTCTTT | CSASTNQRTEAFF
TRBJ1-6 | - | TRBV2 | - | TGTGCCAGCAGTGAAAGACGCCTCGGGGATTCACCCCTCCACTTT | CASSERRLGDSPLHF
TRBJ1-5 | - | TRBV12-3/TRBV12-4 | - | TGTGCCAGCAGCTTCACGATTAGGCCCCAGCATTTT | CASSFTIRPQHF
TRBJ1-1 | - | TRBV7-2 | - | TGTGCCAGCAGCTTACCTCAGGGAAGGAGCACTGAAGCTTTCTTT | CASSLPQGRSTEAFF
TRBJ1-2 | - | TRBV7-9 | - | TGTGCCAGCAGCTTATATGGCGGCTACACCTTC | CASSLYGGYTF
TRBJ1-1 | TRBD1 | TRBV12-3/TRBV12-4 | - | TGTGCCAGCAGTTTAGACAGGGGCGGGGACACTGAAGCTTTCTTT | CASSLDRGGDTEAFF
TRBJ2-7 | - | TRBV5-4 | - | TGTGCCAGCAGTCTCGAGGGAATCCACGAGCAGTACTTC | CASSLEGIHEQYF
TRBJ1-6 | - | TRBV20-1 | few | TGCAGTGCTAGAGATGTCGTCTACTCACCCCTCCACTTT | CSARDVVYSPLHF
TRBJ1-1 | - | TRBV11-3 | few | TGTGCCAGCAGCTCACGGGGAGGGGTGAACACTGAAGCTTTCTTT | CASSSRGGVNTEAFF
TRBJ2-7 | - | TRBV19 | few | TGTGCCAGTAGTACTCCAGGGCTCACGAAGAGGGGCGAGCAGTACTTC | CASSTPGLTKRGEQYF
TRBJ2-7 | - | TRBV6-1 | - | TGTGCCAGCAGTGCGGGGTTCTACGAGCAGTACTTC | CASSAGFYEQYF
TRBJ2-2 | - | TRBV7-2 | - | TGTGCCAGCACCCTTCCGCGCAACACCGGGGAGCTGTTTTTT | CASTLPRNTGELFF
TRBJ1-6 | - | TRBV30 | - | TGTGCCTGGAGTGTACCAACAGGAGCAAATAATTCACCCCTCCACTTT | CAWSVPTGANNSPLHF
TRBJ2-3 | TRBD1 | TRBV20-1 | - | TGCAGTGCTAGATACGACGGAACAGGGGCAGATACGCAGTATTTT | CSARYDGTGADTQYF
TRBJ1-4 | - | TRBV28 | - | TGTGCCAGCAGTTTAGGGGGGACGACTAATGAAAAACTGTTTTTT | CASSLGGTTNEKLFF
TRBJ2-3 | TRBD1 | TRBV6-1 | - | TGTGCCAGCAGGGGACAGTCCACAGATACGCAGTATTTT | CASRGQSTDTQYF
TRBJ2-7 | TRBD2 | TRBV6-2/TRBV6-3 | - | TGTGCCAGCAGTTACTCGCGGGGGGTCTACGAGCAGTACTTC | CASSYSRGVYEQYF
TRBJ2-2 | - | TRBV7-2 | few | TGTGCCAGCAGCTTATACTTCACCGGGGAGCTGTTTTTT | CASSLYFTGELFF
TRBJ2-5 | - | TRBV6-1 | few | TGTGCCAGCAGTCTTACGTGGGGCCCCCAAGAGACCCAGTACTTC | CASSLTWGPQETQYF
TRBJ2-3 | TRBD2 | TRBV7-2 | - | TGTGCCAGCAGCTCTCAGGGACTACCTACAGATACGCAGTATTTT | CASSSQGLPTDTQYF
TRBJ2-3 | - | TRBV14 | - | TGTGCCAGCAGCCAAGCACTCACAGATACGCAGTATTTT | CASSQALTDTQYF
TRBJ1-1 | - | TRBV6-1 | - | TGTGCCTCTAAAGGGGCATACACTGAAGCTTTCTTT | CASKGAYTEAFF
TRBJ2-1 | TRBD1 | TRBV2 | - | TGTGCCAGCAGCCGACAGGGAATCTCCTACAATGAGCAGTTCTTC | CASSRQGISYNEQFF
TRBJ1-2 | - | TRBV30 | - | TGTGCCTGGAGCCCTCGGGAGCACTATGGCTACACCTTC | CAWSPREHYGYTF
TRBJ1-6 | - | TRBV15 | few | TGTGCCACCAGCCTTCTAGTAGGAGGGTATAATTCACCCCTCCACTTT | CATSLLVGGYNSPLHF
TRBJ1-3 | - | TRBV10-3 | few | TGTGCCATCAGTGAGTCAACTGGAAACACCATATATTTT | CAISESTGNTIYF
TRBJ1-1 | - | TRBV28 | once | TGTGCCAGCAGTTTAGGGGCGGGGAACACTGAAGCTTTCTTT | CASSLGAGNTEAFF
TRBJ2-3 | - | TRBV2 | - | - | CASTNQTSMYLCATRQGGTDTQYF
TRBJ2-2 | TRBD2 | TRBV12-3/TRBV12-4 | - | TGTGCCAGCAGAAAGGGACTAGCAGAGGCCGGGGAGCTGTTTTTT | CASRKGLAEAGELFF
TRBJ1-1 | - | TRBV11-2 | - | TGTGCCAGCAGCTTAGGCAGGGCGTGGGTTGGTGAAGCTTTCTTT | CASSLGRAWVGEAFF
TRBJ1-1 | - | TRBV7-2 | few | TGTGCCAGCAGGGTGGGGAGATCGAACACTGAAGCTTTCTTT | CASRVGRSNTEAFF
TRBJ2-3 | - | TRBV5-4 | few | TGTGCCAGCAGCTTGGCAGCGCTAGTTTCGGAACAGTATTTT | CASSLAALVSEQYF
TRBJ1-6 | - | TRBV5-5 | - | TGTGCCAGCAGCTTGTGGATTGAGGATTCACCCCTCCACTTT | CASSLWIEDSPLHF
TRBJ1-5 | TRBD1 | TRBV19 | - | TGTGCCAGCCGCAGGGGGAGCAATCAGCCCCAGCATTTT | CASRRGSNQPQHF
TRBJ1-2 | - | TRBV7-2 | few | TGTGCCAGCAGCTTAGATTACTCAACCCCCTATGGCTACACCTTC | CASSLDYSTPYGYTF